Shown below are 5 T cell receptor beta chains from a single sample sequenced in a study of cytomegalovirus exposure and HLA in healthy donors. The PCR was carried out with 60 Vbeta primers and 13 Jbeta primers. Libraries were prepared by immunoSEQ multiplex PCR; TCRdb keeps only in-frame clonotypes and omits some of them. This table holds more than 95,000 clones, roughly 80% found once. Sequences were obtained from PBMCs. The receptors stem from a man aged 25-40 years in good health and CMV-seronegative.

The CDR3 DNA is TGTGCCAGCAGCTCCGGGACAGCAAGTAACACTGAAGCTTTCTTT. It is translated as CASSSGTASNTEAFF. This rearrangement joins TRBV7-9 to TRBJ1-1; 7 nucleotides line up with TRBD1. V shed 4 bases, J shed 2 bases, and the junction held 7 bases outside the gene matches. Germline CDR1 SEHNR, CDR2 FQNEAQ (reference sequence). This CDR3 has 15 residues.

The gene calls are TRBV13 and TRBJ1-5, with 10 nucleotides matching TRBD1. This CDR3 region has 14 residues. CDR1 is PRHDT, CDR2 FYEKMQ, per germline (reference sequence). The V gene end was trimmed by 4 bases and the J gene end by 5 bases; junction bases not matched to a gene: 2. The CDR3 loop is CASSSGQGYQPQHF. As DNA, the CDR3 is TGTGCCAGCAGCTCGGGACAGGGGTATCAGCCCCAGCATTTT.

This clone was found a few times. The chain is built from TRBV14 and TRBJ2-7, with 9 bases matching TRBD1. The CDR3 length is 14 residues. Germline V CDR1 and CDR2: SGHDN, FVKESK. With 4 bases clipped from V and 5 bases from J, the junction kept 6 bases outside the gene matches. The CDR3, as DNA: TGTGCCAGCAGCCTCCCGGGACAGGGCCACGAGCAGTACTTC. This codes for CASSLPGQGHEQYF.

Worth noting for this clone: The junction departs from the called germline gene at one end, perhaps through a read error. The chain couples TRBV27 to TRBJ1-5, with TRBD1 as a possible D gene (6 bases). Looked up from germline, CDR1 is MNHEY and CDR2 is SMNVEV (reference sequence). This CDR3 is 14 amino acids long. The CDR3 sequence: CASSSGQNNRPQHF. The CDR3 bases are TGTGCCAGCAGTTCCGGACAGAACAATCGGCCCCAGCATTTT.

The genes are TRBV5-1 and TRBJ1-3; possibly TRBD1 for D (5 bases). CDR1 is SGHRS, CDR2 YFSETQ, per germline. V lost 2 bases and J 1 base, leaving 10 bases between the germline ends. The CDR3 extends over 15 amino acids. CDR3 amino acids: CASSLVPGSGNTIYF. In DNA form, the CDR3 reads TGCGCCAGCAGCTTAGTCCCAGGGTCTGGAAACACCATATATTTT.